These 5 T cell receptor beta chains were sequenced from one sample in a study of T-cell reconstitution after alpha-beta-depleted transplantation in children. Construction of the TCRbeta library involved unique molecular identifiers. TCRdb redid the calling of the PCR reads with MiXCR, one entry per CDR3 protein. The sample lists around 440,000 distinct CDR3 sequences; roughly 17% were seen once. The material sequenced was PBMCs, mostly from graft donor cells, taken 360 days after TCRalphabeta/CD19-depleted stem cell transplant. These receptors originate from a boy younger than two who had a stem cell transplant for Wiskott-Aldrich syndrome, so the T cells may come from the graft donor.

This clonotype has only a few counts. The J gene is TRBJ2-4, the V gene TRBV4-1; D possibly corresponds to TRBD1 (6 bases). The CDR3 is 15 residues long. Germline values: CDR1 MGHRA, CDR2 YSYEKL. Trimming shortened V by 3 bases and J by 7 bases, and 16 bases separated the two germline ends. CDR3 in DNA: TGCGCCAGCAGCCAGCGACAGGCGGTAGCCAACATTCAGTACTTC. It specifies CASSQRQAVANIQYF.

This chain links TRBV7-4 with TRBJ2-3; 9 bases are a match to TRBD1. CDR3 length equals 15 residues. J was trimmed by 3 bases and V by 7 bases; bases with no gene match: 8. Germline lookup yields CDR1 SGHVT and CDR2 SQSDAQ. The CDR3 is CASNIRDRVTDTQYF. Written as DNA, the CDR3 is TGTGCCAGCAACATACGGGACAGGGTGACAGATACGCAGTATTTT.

This clonotype was recorded at least ten times. V and J are TRBV29-1 and TRBJ2-1, with 10 bases that match TRBD2. This CDR3 contains 14 residues. Germline CDR1 SQVTM, CDR2 ANQGSEA. The J segment lost 2 bases and the V segment lost 7 bases, leaving 5 bases of the junction unmatched. The CDR3 loop is CSAATSGTYNEQFF. The CDR3 DNA reads as TGCAGCGCTGCTACTAGCGGGACCTACAATGAGCAGTTCTTC.

A few counts support this clonotype. The chain uses TRBV12-3 or TRBV12-4 and TRBJ2-3; D is unresolved. The V gene lost 5 bases and the J gene lost 5 bases, with 8 bases spanning the gap. This CDR3 is built from 12 residues. CDR3 residues: CASSRDGDTQYF. The CDR3 nucleotides are TGTGCCAGCAGTAGGGATGGAGATACGCAGTATTTT.

This chain connects TRBV3-1 to TRBJ2-2, with D unclear. From germline, CDR1 is LGHDT and CDR2 YNNKEL (reference sequence). Trimming removed 4 bases from V and 5 bases from J, with 11 bases in between. CDR3 length: 14 residues. CDR3 bases: TGTGCCAGCAGCCTCTGGCCGACAACCGGGGAGCTGTTTTTT. Translation: CASSLWPTTGELFF.